This is a list of T cell receptor beta chains from one sample in a study of blood T cell repertoires in COVID-19. Libraries were prepared by immunoSEQ multiplex PCR; TCRdb keeps only in-frame clonotypes and omits some of them. Here the sample spans approximately 200,000 clones, 80% being singletons. The sequenced sample was PBMCs or T cells enriched from blood (not recorded which). All receptors come from a woman in her thirties or forties with acute COVID-19. The CDR3 runs from the conserved cysteine through the conserved F or W. D genes are given only for firm matches. Expanded clones are given a class, and other clones once, few, many or no size at all.

CDR3 protein: CASSIPGQGFDEQYF
CDR3 DNA: TGTGCCAGCAGTATTCCGGGACAGGGTTTCGACGAGCAGTACTTC
clone size: -
D gene: TRBD1
J gene: TRBJ2-7
V gene: TRBV28

CDR3 protein: CASSDRLADQYF
CDR3 DNA: TGTGCCAGCAGTGATCGACTAGCCGACCAGTATTTT
clone size: -
D gene: TRBD2
J gene: TRBJ2-3
V gene: TRBV2

CDR3 protein: CASSYTDRNQPQHF
CDR3 DNA: TGTGCCAGCAGCTATACGGACAGGAACCAGCCCCAGCATTTT
clone size: -
D gene: TRBD1
J gene: TRBJ1-5
V gene: TRBV7-8

CDR3 protein: CASSLATFRHSNYGYTF
CDR3 DNA: TGTGCCAGCAGCTTAGCGACCTTCCGACACTCCAACTATGGCTACACCTTC
clone size: -
D gene: -
J gene: TRBJ1-2
V gene: TRBV7-2

CDR3 protein: CASNRDWNQPQHF
CDR3 DNA: TGTGCCAGCAATCGGGACTGGAATCAGCCCCAGCATTTT
clone size: -
D gene: -
J gene: TRBJ1-5
V gene: TRBV6-5

CDR3 protein: CAWSVLGQSNQPQHF
CDR3 DNA: TGTGCCTGGAGTGTACTGGGACAGAGCAATCAGCCCCAGCATTTT
clone size: -
D gene: TRBD1
J gene: TRBJ1-5
V gene: TRBV30

CDR3 protein: CASSLGWREQYF
CDR3 DNA: TGTGCCAGCAGCCTCGGTTGGAGGGAGCAGTACTTC
clone size: -
D gene: -
J gene: TRBJ2-7
V gene: TRBV3-1/TRBV3-2

CDR3 protein: CSVGTGRDYEQYF
CDR3 DNA: TGCAGCGTTGGCACAGGGAGGGACTACGAGCAGTACTTC
clone size: -
D gene: -
J gene: TRBJ2-7
V gene: TRBV29-1

CDR3 protein: CASSEIGREKLFF
CDR3 DNA: TGTGCCAGCAGTGAGATAGGGAGGGAAAAACTGTTTTTT
clone size: -
D gene: -
J gene: TRBJ1-4
V gene: TRBV25-1

CDR3 protein: CASSYAGVNEQFF
CDR3 DNA: TGTGCCAGCAGTTATGCGGGAGTAAATGAGCAGTTCTTC
clone size: -
D gene: TRBD2
J gene: TRBJ2-1
V gene: TRBV6-5

CDR3 protein: CASKGTSGSNSEQYF
CDR3 DNA: TGTGCCAGCAAGGGGACTAGCGGGAGTAATAGCGAGCAGTACTTC
clone size: -
D gene: TRBD2
J gene: TRBJ2-7
V gene: TRBV27

CDR3 protein: CASGTGGHEQYF
CDR3 DNA: TGTGCCAGCGGTACGGGAGGCCACGAGCAGTACTTC
clone size: -
D gene: TRBD2
J gene: TRBJ2-7
V gene: TRBV5-6

CDR3 protein: CASSEIQNYGYTF
CDR3 DNA: TGTGCCAGCAGTGAAATCCAGAACTATGGCTACACCTTC
clone size: once
D gene: -
J gene: TRBJ1-2
V gene: TRBV2

CDR3 protein: CASSRTGGSILYF
CDR3 DNA: TGTGCCAGCAGTCGGACAGGGGGGTCTATTCTGTATTTT
clone size: few
D gene: TRBD1
J gene: TRBJ2-3
V gene: TRBV7-9

CDR3 protein: CASSTDGGVPDTQYF
CDR3 DNA: TGTGCCAGTAGTACCGACGGGGGGGTCCCAGATACGCAGTATTTT
clone size: once
D gene: TRBD2
J gene: TRBJ2-3
V gene: TRBV19

CDR3 protein: CASRFTTNTGELFF
CDR3 DNA: TGCGCCAGCAGGTTCACTACGAACACCGGGGAGCTGTTTTTT
clone size: once
D gene: -
J gene: TRBJ2-2
V gene: TRBV5-1

CDR3 protein: CASSPGGRANEKLFF
CDR3 DNA: TGTGCCAGCAGCCCGGGTGGTAGAGCTAATGAAAAACTGTTTTTT
clone size: -
D gene: -
J gene: TRBJ1-4
V gene: TRBV5-6

CDR3 protein: CSGGGTYGYTF
CDR3 DNA: TGCAGCGGCGGAGGGACCTATGGCTACACCTTC
clone size: -
D gene: -
J gene: TRBJ1-2
V gene: TRBV29-1

CDR3 protein: CASRRLAGANTGELFF
CDR3 DNA: TGTGCCAGTCGCCGACTAGCGGGGGCCAACACCGGGGAGCTGTTTTTT
clone size: once
D gene: TRBD2
J gene: TRBJ2-2
V gene: TRBV19

CDR3 protein: CASSQTSPLLHNEQFF
CDR3 DNA: TGCGCCAGCAGCCAGACTAGCCCCCTGCTCCACAATGAGCAGTTCTTC
clone size: once
D gene: TRBD2
J gene: TRBJ2-1
V gene: TRBV4-3

CDR3 protein: CASSLADRASTDTQYF
CDR3 DNA: TGCGCCAGCAGCTTGGCGGACAGGGCAAGCACAGATACGCAGTATTTT
clone size: -
D gene: TRBD1
J gene: TRBJ2-3
V gene: TRBV5-1

CDR3 protein: CASSDLADRAKAFF
CDR3 DNA: TGTGCCAGCAGTGATCTAGCCGACAGGGCAAAAGCTTTCTTT
clone size: few
D gene: TRBD1
J gene: TRBJ1-1
V gene: TRBV6-1

CDR3 protein: CASRNGQAKETQYF
CDR3 DNA: TGTGCCAGCAGAAACGGACAGGCAAAAGAGACCCAGTACTTC
clone size: -
D gene: TRBD1
J gene: TRBJ2-5
V gene: TRBV27

CDR3 protein: CASSYGDIQETQYF
CDR3 DNA: TGTGCCAGCAGCTATGGAGATATCCAAGAGACCCAGTACTTC
clone size: -
D gene: -
J gene: TRBJ2-5
V gene: TRBV7-9

CDR3 protein: CSVNRGLHYGYTF
CDR3 DNA: TGCAGCGTTAACAGGGGGCTTCACTATGGCTACACCTTC
clone size: -
D gene: TRBD1
J gene: TRBJ1-2
V gene: TRBV29-1

CDR3 protein: CASSAKILAGGRTSQYF
CDR3 DNA: TGTGCCAGCAGCGCCAAAATTCTAGCGGGGGGGCGTACGAGCCAGTACTTC
clone size: -
D gene: TRBD2
J gene: TRBJ2-7
V gene: TRBV5-6

CDR3 protein: CASSFMAGVGNTGELFF
CDR3 DNA: TGTGCCAGCAGTTTTATGGCGGGAGTCGGGAACACCGGGGAGCTGTTTTTT
clone size: -
D gene: TRBD2
J gene: TRBJ2-2
V gene: TRBV28

CDR3 protein: CASSFPLAGGPRETQYF
CDR3 DNA: TGTGCCAGCAGTTTTCCTTTAGCGGGAGGGCCTAGGGAGACCCAGTACTTC
clone size: -
D gene: TRBD2
J gene: TRBJ2-5
V gene: TRBV6-2/TRBV6-3

CDR3 protein: CASSYSGHLLLNYGYTF
CDR3 DNA: TGTGCCAGCAGTTACTCGGGACACTTACTTCTAAACTATGGCTACACCTTC
clone size: -
D gene: -
J gene: TRBJ1-2
V gene: TRBV6-2/TRBV6-3

CDR3 protein: CASTSDRARNTEAFF
CDR3 DNA: TGCGCCAGCACCTCGGACAGGGCGCGGAACACTGAAGCTTTCTTT
clone size: -
D gene: TRBD1
J gene: TRBJ1-1
V gene: TRBV10-1

CDR3 protein: CASSPGKGAVSPLHF
CDR3 DNA: TGTGCCAGCAGCCCCGGGAAGGGGGCTGTATCACCCCTCCACTTT
clone size: -
D gene: TRBD1
J gene: TRBJ1-6
V gene: TRBV3-1/TRBV3-2

CDR3 protein: CATTDRVGQPQHF
CDR3 DNA: TGTGCCACCACGGACAGGGTAGGTCAGCCCCAGCATTTT
clone size: -
D gene: TRBD1
J gene: TRBJ1-5
V gene: TRBV7-2

CDR3 protein: CASSLTFRGDTEAFF
CDR3 DNA: TGTGCCAGCAGCTTAACGTTCCGGGGGGACACTGAAGCTTTCTTT
clone size: -
D gene: -
J gene: TRBJ1-1
V gene: TRBV7-6

CDR3 protein: CASSFYRSSGPGELFF
CDR3 DNA: TGTGCCAGCAGTTTCTACAGGTCCTCCGGACCCGGGGAGCTGTTTTTT
clone size: -
D gene: -
J gene: TRBJ2-2
V gene: TRBV6-5

CDR3 protein: CASSQDLLPYEQYF
CDR3 DNA: TGTGCCAGCAGCCAAGATCTTCTTCCCTACGAGCAGTACTTC
clone size: -
D gene: -
J gene: TRBJ2-7
V gene: TRBV4-2